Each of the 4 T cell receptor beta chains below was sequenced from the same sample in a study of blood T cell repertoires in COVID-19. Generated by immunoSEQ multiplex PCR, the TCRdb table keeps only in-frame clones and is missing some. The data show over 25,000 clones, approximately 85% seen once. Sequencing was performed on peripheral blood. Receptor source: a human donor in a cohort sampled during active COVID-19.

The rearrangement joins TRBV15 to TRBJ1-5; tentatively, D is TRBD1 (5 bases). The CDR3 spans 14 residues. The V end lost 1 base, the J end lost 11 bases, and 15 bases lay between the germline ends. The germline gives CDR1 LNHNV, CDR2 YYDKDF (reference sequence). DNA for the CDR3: TGTGCCACCAGCAGAGCCTTTTCGGGGGAAGCCCAGCATTTT. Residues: CATSRAFSGEAQHF.

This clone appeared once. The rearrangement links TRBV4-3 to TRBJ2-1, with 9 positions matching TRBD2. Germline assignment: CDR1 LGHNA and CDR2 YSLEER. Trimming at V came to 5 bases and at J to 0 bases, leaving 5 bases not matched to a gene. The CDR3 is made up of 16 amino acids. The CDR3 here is CASSSERGDSYNEQFF. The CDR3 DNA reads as TGCGCCAGCAGCTCCGAGCGGGGGGACTCCTACAATGAGCAGTTCTTC.

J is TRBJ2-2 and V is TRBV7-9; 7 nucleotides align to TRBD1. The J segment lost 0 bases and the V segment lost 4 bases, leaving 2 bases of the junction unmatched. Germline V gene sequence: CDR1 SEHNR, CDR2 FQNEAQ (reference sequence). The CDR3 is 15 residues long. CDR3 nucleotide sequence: TGTGCCAGCAGCTGGGGGACAGCGAACACCGGGGAGCTGTTTTTT. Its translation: CASSWGTANTGELFF.

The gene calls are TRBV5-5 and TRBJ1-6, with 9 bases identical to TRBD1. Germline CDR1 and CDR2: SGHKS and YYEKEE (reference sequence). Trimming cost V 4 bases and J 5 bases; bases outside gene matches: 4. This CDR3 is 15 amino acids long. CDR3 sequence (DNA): TGTGCCAGCAGCAATAGACAGGGGGATAATTCACCCCTCCACTTT. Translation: CASSNRQGDNSPLHF. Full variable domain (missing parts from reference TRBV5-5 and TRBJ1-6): DAGVTQSPTHLIKTRGQQVTLRCSPISGHKSVSWYQQVLGQGPQFIFQYYEKEERGRGNFPDRFSARQFPNYSSELNVNALLLGDSALYLCASSNRQGDNSPLHFGNGTRLTVT.